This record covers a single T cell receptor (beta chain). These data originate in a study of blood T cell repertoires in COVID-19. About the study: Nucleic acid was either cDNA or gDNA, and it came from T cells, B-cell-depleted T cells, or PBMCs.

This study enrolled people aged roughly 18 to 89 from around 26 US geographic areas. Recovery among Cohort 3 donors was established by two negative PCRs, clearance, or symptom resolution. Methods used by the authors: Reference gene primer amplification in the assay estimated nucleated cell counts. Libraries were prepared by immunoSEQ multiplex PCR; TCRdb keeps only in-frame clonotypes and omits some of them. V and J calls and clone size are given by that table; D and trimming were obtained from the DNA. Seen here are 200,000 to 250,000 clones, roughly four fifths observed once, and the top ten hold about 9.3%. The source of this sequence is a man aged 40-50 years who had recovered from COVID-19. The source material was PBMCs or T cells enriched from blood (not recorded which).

Written as DNA, the CDR3 is TGTGCCAGCACCAGCGGACTAGCGGGCCACAATGAGCAGTTCTTC. This encodes CASTSGLAGHNEQFF. V and J are TRBV27 and TRBJ2-1; 11 nucleotides agree with TRBD2. The length of the CDR3 is 15 residues. The germline V gene has CDR1 MNHEY and CDR2 SMNVEV (reference sequence). Unmatched junction bases numbered 7, after V lost 7 bases and J lost 5 bases.